This TCR beta chain was obtained from a study of blood T cell repertoires in COVID-19. Generated by immunoSEQ multiplex PCR, the TCRdb table keeps only in-frame clones and is missing some. The data show some 200,000 clones, with 75% to 90% seen just once and 3% to 4% held by the top ten. The junction had 10 bases not matched to a gene; V was cut back by 9 bases and J by 0 bases. The CDR3 contains 15 residues. Germline CDR1 reads LNHDA; CDR2 reads SQIVND (reference sequence). J is TRBJ1-2 and V is TRBV19, with TRBD1 identical over 7 bases. The sample was PBMCs or T cells enriched from blood (not recorded which). This sequence originates from a young woman in a cohort exposed to, infected with or recovered from COVID-19 (not recorded which). The CDR3 region has the DNA TGTGCCAGCGTACAGGGGAGGAAAGCTAACTATGGCTACACCTTC. Amino acid sequence: CASVQGRKANYGYTF.